The text below deals with one T cell receptor beta chain. The sample belongs to a study of T cell responses to AZD1222 COVID-19 vaccine. Germline V gives CDR1 SGHTA, CDR2 FQGNSA. Trimming at V came to 1 base and at J to 3 bases, leaving 12 bases not matched to a gene. This CDR3 comprises 19 residues. Libraries were prepared by immunoSEQ multiplex PCR; TCRdb keeps only in-frame clonotypes and omits some of them. This table has over 60,000 clones, around 74% appearing once. This chain joins TRBV7-2 and TRBJ2-3; 11 bases are shared with TRBD2. The specimen comprised peripheral blood, sampled on day 0 of MenACWY control vaccination. This receptor was identified in an adult in good health. This CDR3 reads CASSLVGSGGALRTDTQYF. The DNA of the CDR3 is TGTGCCAGCAGCTTAGTTGGTAGCGGGGGGGCCTTGAGAACAGATACGCAGTATTTT.